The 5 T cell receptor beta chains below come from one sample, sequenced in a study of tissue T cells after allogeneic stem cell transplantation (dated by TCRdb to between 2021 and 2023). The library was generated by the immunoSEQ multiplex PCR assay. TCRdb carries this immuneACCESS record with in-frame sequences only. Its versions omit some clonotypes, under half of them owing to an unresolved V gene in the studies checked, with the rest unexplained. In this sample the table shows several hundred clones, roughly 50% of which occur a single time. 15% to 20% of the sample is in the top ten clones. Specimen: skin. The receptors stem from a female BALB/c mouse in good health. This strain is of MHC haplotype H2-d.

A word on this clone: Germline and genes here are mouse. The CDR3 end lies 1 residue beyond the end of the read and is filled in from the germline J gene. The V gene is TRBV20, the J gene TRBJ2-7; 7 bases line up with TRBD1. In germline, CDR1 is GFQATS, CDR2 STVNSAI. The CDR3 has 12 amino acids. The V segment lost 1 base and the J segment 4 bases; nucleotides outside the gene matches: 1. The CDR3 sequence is CGARAQGYEQYF. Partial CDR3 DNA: TGTGGTGCTAGGGCACAGGGGTATGAACAGTAC.

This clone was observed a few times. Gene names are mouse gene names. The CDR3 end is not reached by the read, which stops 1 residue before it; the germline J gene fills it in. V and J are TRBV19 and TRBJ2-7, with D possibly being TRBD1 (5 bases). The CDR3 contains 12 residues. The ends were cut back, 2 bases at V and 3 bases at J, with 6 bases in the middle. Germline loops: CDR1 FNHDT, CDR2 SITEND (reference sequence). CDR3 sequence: CASSMRGYEQYF. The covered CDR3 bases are TGTGCCAGCAGTATGAGGGGCTATGAACAGTAC.

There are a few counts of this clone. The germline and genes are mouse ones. The covered CDR3 bases are TGTGCCAGCAGTCGTGACAGGGCGTCCAACGAAAGATTATTT. It specifies CASSRDRASNERLF. The complete CDR3 reads CASSRDRASNERLFF. The V gene is TRBV19, the J gene TRBJ1-4; 7 nucleotides agree with TRBD1. The read ends 1 residue shy of where the CDR3 ends; the end is completed using the germline J gene. The CDR3 covers 15 residues. Germline V CDR1 and CDR2: FNHDT, SITEND (reference sequence). J gave up 2 bases and V 4 bases, and 5 bases lay outside the gene matches.

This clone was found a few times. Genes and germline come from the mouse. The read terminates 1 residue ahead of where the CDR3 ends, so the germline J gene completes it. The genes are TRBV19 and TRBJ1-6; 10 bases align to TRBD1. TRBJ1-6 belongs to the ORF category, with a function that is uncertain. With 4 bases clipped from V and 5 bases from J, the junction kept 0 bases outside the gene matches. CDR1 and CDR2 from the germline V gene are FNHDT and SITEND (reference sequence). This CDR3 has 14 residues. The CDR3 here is CASSDRGHNSPLYF. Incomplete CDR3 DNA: TGTGCCAGCAGTGACAGGGGGCATAATTCGCCCCTCTAC.

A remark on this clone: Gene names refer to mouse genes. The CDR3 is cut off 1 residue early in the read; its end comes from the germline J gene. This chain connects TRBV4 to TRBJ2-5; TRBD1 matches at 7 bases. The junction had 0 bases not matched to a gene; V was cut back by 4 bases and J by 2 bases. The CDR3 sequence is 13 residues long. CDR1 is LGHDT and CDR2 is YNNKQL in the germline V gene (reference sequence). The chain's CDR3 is CASSWTGQDTQYF. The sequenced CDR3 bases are TGTGCCAGCAGCTGGACAGGCCAAGACACCCAGTAC.